A single T cell receptor beta chain is shown here with its context. Its antigen remains unidentified. These data are taken from a study of cytomegalovirus exposure and HLA in healthy donors. Whole-study findings and limits: Reportedly, cytomegalovirus status was diagnosed with high sensitivity and specificity. Cytomegalovirus-associated TCR beta chains were listed, numbering under 200. It was in a later analysis that TCR association rates were seen to vary by HLA locus, highest for DRB1 and lowest for HLA-C.

The PCR ran on 60 Vbeta and 13 Jbeta primers. Profiled with immunoSEQ multiplex PCR; TCRdb holds only in-frame clones, not every one. The profile shows about 190,000 clones, less than 85% of them singletons. Deletions cut 2 bases from V and 3 bases from J, with 13 bases between. The V gene's germline CDR1 is SGHAT and CDR2 FQDESV (reference sequence). The CDR3 loop spans 15 amino acids. The sample taken for sequencing was PBMCs. The receptor's source is a man aged 30 to 45 in good health and CMV-seropositive. The chain is built from TRBV11-1 and TRBJ1-1; perhaps TRBD1 as D (5 bases). The CDR3 sequence is CASSLNGGGDTEAFF. The CDR3 nucleotides are TGTGCCAGCAGCTTAAACGGGGGAGGGGACACTGAAGCTTTCTTT.